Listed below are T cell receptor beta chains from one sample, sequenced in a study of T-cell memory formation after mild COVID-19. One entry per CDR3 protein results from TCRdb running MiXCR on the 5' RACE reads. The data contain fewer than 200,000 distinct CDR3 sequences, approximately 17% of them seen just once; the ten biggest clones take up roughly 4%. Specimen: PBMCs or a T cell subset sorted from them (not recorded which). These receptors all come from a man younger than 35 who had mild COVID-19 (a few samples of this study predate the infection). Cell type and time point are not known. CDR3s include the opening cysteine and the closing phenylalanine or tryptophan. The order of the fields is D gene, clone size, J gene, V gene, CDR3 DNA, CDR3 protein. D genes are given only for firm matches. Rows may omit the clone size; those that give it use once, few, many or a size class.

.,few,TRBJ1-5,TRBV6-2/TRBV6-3,TGTGCCAGCAGTTCCCCCAGGGGAAGTAATCAGCCCCAGCATTTT,CASSSPRGSNQPQHF
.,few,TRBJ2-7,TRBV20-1,TGCAGTGCTAGAGACCCCAAGGGAGCCTACGAGCAGTACTTC,CSARDPKGAYEQYF
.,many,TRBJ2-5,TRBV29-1,TGCAGCGTTGAAGTTATGGGGCAGAAGACCCAGTACTTC,CSVEVMGQKTQYF
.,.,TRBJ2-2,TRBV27,TGTGCCAGCTCGCCTCATAGGGGCCTGTCTGCCGGGGAGCTGTTTTTT,CASSPHRGLSAGELFF
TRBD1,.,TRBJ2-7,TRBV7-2,TGTGCCAGCAGCTCCGGACAGGGGACCTACGAGCAGTACTTC,CASSSGQGTYEQYF
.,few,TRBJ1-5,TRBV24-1,TGTGCCACCAGTGGCGGAATGAGCAATCAGCCCCAGCATTTT,CATSGGMSNQPQHF
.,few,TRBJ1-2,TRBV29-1,TGCAGCGTTCTGTTCAGGGATGGCTACACCTTC,CSVLFRDGYTF
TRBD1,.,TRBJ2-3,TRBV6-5,TGTGCCAGCCGTAAAGGGACAGGGGGCCCGTATTTT,CASRKGTGGPYF
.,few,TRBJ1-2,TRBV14,TGTGCCAGCAGCCAAGGTCGACAGTCCTATGGCTACACCTTC,CASSQGRQSYGYTF
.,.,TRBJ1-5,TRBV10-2,TGCGCCAGCAGTGAGAGGGCTCAGCCCCAGCATTTT,CASSERAQPQHF
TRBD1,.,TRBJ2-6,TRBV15,TGTGCCACCCGACAGGGCGGCGGTGGGGCCAACGTCCTGACTTTC,CATRQGGGGANVLTF
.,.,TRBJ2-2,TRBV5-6,TGTGCCAGCAGCTTGGCCTTCGGTGTCACCGGGGAGCTGTTTTTT,CASSLAFGVTGELFF
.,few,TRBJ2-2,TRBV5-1,TGCGCCAGCAGCCACCCCACCGGGGAGCTGTTTTTT,CASSHPTGELFF
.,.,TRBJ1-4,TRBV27,TGTGCCAGCAGTTTATTCGGAAGTGAGGAAAAACTGTTTTTT,CASSLFGSEEKLFF
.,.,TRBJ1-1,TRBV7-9,TGTGCCAGCAGCGAAGAGACAGAAACTGAAGCTTTCTTT,CASSEETETEAFF
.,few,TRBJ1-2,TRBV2,TGTGCCAGCAGTGAAGAAGGCCTAGCTAACTATGGCTACACCTTC,CASSEEGLANYGYTF
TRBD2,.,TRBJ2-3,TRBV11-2,TGTGCCAGCAGCCCCCGGACTAGCGGGGGGGCGAGGGATACGCAGTATTTT,CASSPRTSGGARDTQYF
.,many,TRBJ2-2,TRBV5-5,TGTGCCAGCAGCTTGGTGGGGCTGAACACCGGGGAGCTGTTTTTT,CASSLVGLNTGELFF
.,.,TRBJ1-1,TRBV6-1,TGTGCCAGCAGCTCCCTGGTCGTTTTAATCGCTGAAGCTTTCTTT,CASSSLVVLIAEAFF
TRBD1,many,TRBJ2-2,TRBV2,TGCGCCAGCAGCGACAGGGGCACCGGGGAGCTGTTTTTT,CASSDRGTGELFF
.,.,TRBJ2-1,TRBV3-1,TGTGCCAGCAGCCAACCCGACCGAGACAATGAGCAGTTCTTC,CASSQPDRDNEQFF
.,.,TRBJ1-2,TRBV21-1,TGTGCCAGCAGCAAACCGAGAGGGAAGTATGGCTACACCTTC,CASSKPRGKYGYTF
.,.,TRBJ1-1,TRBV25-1,TGTGCCAGCAGTGTTGGGGTGTACACTGAAGCTTTCTTT,CASSVGVYTEAFF
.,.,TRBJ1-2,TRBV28,TGTGCCAGCAGGTCTACAGTGAACTATGGCTACACCTTC,CASRSTVNYGYTF
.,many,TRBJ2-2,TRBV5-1,TGCGCCAGCAGCTTCCCGAAGTCCGGGGAGCTGTTTTTT,CASSFPKSGELFF
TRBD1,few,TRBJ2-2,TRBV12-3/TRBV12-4,TGTGCCAGCAGCCTAGCCGGGACAGGGAACACCGGGGAGCTGTTTTTT,CASSLAGTGNTGELFF
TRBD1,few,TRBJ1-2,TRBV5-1,TGCGCCAGCAGCAACGGACAGGGCGGCTTATTCACCTTC,CASSNGQGGLFTF
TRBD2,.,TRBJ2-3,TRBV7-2,TGTGCCAGCAGCCCCGGGACAGCGGGGGGATTTAGCACAGATACGCAGTATTTT,CASSPGTAGGFSTDTQYF
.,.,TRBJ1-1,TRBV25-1,TGTGCCAGCAGTGAACCGCAGGTCGGGGACACTGAAGCTTTCTTT,CASSEPQVGDTEAFF
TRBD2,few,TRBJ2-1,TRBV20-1,TGCAGTGCGCCCCATCCGGGACTAGTCATCAATGAGCAGTTCTTC,CSAPHPGLVINEQFF
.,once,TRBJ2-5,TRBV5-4,TGTGCCAGCAGCTTGGACGGATTCCAAGAGACCCAGTACTTC,CASSLDGFQETQYF
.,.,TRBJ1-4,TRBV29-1,TGCAGCGTTGAACCACAGGGAGGGGAAAAACTGTTTTTT,CSVEPQGGEKLFF
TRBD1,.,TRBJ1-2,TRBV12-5,TGTGCTAGTGGGGTGACAGGGACCTATGGCTACACCTTC,CASGVTGTYGYTF
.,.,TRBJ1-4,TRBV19,TGTGCCAGTAGTACAACTAATGAAAAACTGTTTTTT,CASSTTNEKLFF
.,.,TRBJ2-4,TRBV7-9,TGTGCCAGCAGCTTCGAGGGGGAGGCCAAAAACATTCAGTACTTC,CASSFEGEAKNIQYF
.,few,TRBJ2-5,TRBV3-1,TGTGCCAGCAGCCAAGGTTGGGTCCGAACAGAGACCCAGTACTTC,CASSQGWVRTETQYF
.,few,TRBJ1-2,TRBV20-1,TGCAGTGCTAGAGACGTAAACTATGGCTACACCTTC,CSARDVNYGYTF
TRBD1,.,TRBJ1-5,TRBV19,TGTGCCAGTAGGACAGGGGGCGAGGACAATCAGCCCCAGCATTTT,CASRTGGEDNQPQHF
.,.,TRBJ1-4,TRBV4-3,TGCGCCAGCAGCCAAGATCGGAGGGGACACGGTGAAAAACTGTTTTTT,CASSQDRRGHGEKLFF
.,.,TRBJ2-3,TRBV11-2,TGTGCCAGCAGCATCGGACGCTGGACAGATACGCAGTATTTT,CASSIGRWTDTQYF
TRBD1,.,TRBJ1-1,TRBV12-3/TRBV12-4,TGTGCCAGCAGTTTAGGGACAGGGGGCCTTAACACTGAAGCTTTCTTT,CASSLGTGGLNTEAFF
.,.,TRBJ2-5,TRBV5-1,TGCGCCAGCAGCTTCTCCTCCCGGGAGACCCAGTACTTC,CASSFSSRETQYF
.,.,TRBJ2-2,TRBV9,TGTGCCAGCAGCGTAGCTAGGGTCACCGGGGAGCTGTTTTTT,CASSVARVTGELFF
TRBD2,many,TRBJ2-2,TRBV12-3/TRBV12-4,TGTGCCAGCAGTCGCGGGGGGCTTAACACCGGGGAGCTGTTTTTT,CASSRGGLNTGELFF
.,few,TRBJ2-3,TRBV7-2,TGTGCCAGCAGCTTACGGGGTTCAGTGGATACGCAGTATTTT,CASSLRGSVDTQYF
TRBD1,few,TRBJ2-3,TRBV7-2,TGTGCCAGCAGCCGGGGACAGGTTAGCACAGATACGCAGTATTTT,CASSRGQVSTDTQYF
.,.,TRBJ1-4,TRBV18,TGTGCCAGCTCACCAAAGTCCGAGTACGAAAAACTGTTTTTT,CASSPKSEYEKLFF
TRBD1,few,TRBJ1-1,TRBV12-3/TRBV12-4,TGTGCCAGCAGGCTGGGACAGCAGAACACTGAAGCTTTCTTT,CASRLGQQNTEAFF
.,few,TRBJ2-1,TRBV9,TGTGCCAGCAGCGTAGGGTCGACAGACAATGAGCAGTTCTTC,CASSVGSTDNEQFF
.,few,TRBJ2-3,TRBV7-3,TGTGCCAGCAGCTCTAGGTTTAGCGCGCAGTATTTT,CASSSRFSAQYF
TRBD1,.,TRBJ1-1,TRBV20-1,TGCAGTGGCGTGGGGACAGCGAACACTGAAGCTTTCTTT,CSGVGTANTEAFF
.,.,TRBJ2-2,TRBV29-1,TGCAGCGTTGCCGGGGGCTCGGGCACCGGGGAGCTGTTTTTT,CSVAGGSGTGELFF
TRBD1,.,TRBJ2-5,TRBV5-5,TGTGCCAGCAGCCAGATCCAGGGGGCTGAGACCCAGTACTTC,CASSQIQGAETQYF
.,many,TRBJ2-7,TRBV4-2,TGTGCCAGCAGCCCTAGCTTAATGTCCTCCTACGAGCAGTACTTC,CASSPSLMSSYEQYF